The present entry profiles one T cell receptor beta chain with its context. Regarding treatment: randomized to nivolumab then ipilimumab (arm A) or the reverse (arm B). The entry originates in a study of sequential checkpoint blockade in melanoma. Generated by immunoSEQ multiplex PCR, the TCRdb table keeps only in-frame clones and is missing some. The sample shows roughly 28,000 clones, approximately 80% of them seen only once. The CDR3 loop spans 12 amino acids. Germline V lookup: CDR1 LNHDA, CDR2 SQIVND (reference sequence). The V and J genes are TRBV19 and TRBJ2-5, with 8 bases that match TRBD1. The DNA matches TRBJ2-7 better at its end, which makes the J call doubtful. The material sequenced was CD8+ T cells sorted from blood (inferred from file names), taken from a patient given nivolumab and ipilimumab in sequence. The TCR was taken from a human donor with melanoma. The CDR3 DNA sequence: TGTGCCAGCAGACAGGGGACTGGCGAGCAGTACTTC. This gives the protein CASRQGTGEQYF.